This T cell receptor (beta chain) was sequenced for a study of vaccination and CD4 T cells after COVID-19. The wider study: Each post-COVID sample was drawn after diagnosis, and the median interval was roughly 100 days (range 35 to 161).

The treatment was: approximately nine-day PBMC culture with coronavirus spike peptide pools or control peptides (ViraFEST assay). CDR3 length equals 14 residues. Trimming took 4 bases from V and 7 from J; bases not matched to a gene: 7. CDR1 is SGHTA, CDR2 FQGNSA, per germline. With regard to this clonotype: The target antigen is unknown.

The assay that was used to sequence DNA from cultured CD4+ T cells was the Oncomine TCR Beta short-read assay. It was from cultured CD4+ T cells that genomic DNA was extracted. TCRdb reanalysed the PCR reads using MiXCR and keeps one entry per CDR3 protein. The sample includes approximately 12,000 distinct CDR3 sequences, roughly three quarters seen only once; the top ten take 25% to 35%. Study conclusions and caveats: Convalescent patients saw a median roughly 90% of their reactive clones show up only after vaccination. Relatively few convalescent patients and no early post-infection timepoints were analyzed.

Input material: CD4+ T cells from blood, cultured in vitro. The V gene is TRBV7-2, the J gene TRBJ1-2, with 9 bases aligning to TRBD1. The receptor's source is a human donor who had recovered from COVID-19. CDR3 DNA sequence: TGTGCCAGCAGCTCCCTACAGGGGGCTGGTGGCTACACCTTC. This encodes CASSSLQGAGGYTF.